This T cell receptor (beta chain) was documented in a study of identical twins. Each donor (without exception) was a healthy Caucasian. Through template switching, a universal primer site was introduced, and the cDNA contained unique molecular identifiers. TCRdb reanalysed the 5' RACE reads using MiXCR and keeps one entry per CDR3 protein. The sample shows about 100,000 distinct CDR3 sequences, 5.9% of them seen only once. On this clonotype: The CDR3 ends on some other residue instead of the conserved phenylalanine or tryptophan, so this is likely a read error.

The CDR3 runs 15 residues. Trimming took 4 bases from V and 3 from J; bases not matched to a gene: 8. The germline V gene has CDR1 DFQATT and CDR2 SNEGSKA (reference sequence). The rearrangement links TRBV20-1 to TRBJ2-3; TRBD2 aligns across 9 bases. This receptor was taken from a woman aged 50 to 60 in good health. The source material was memory T cells sorted from blood. CDR3 in amino acids: CSATHSGRRTDTQYL. In DNA form, the CDR3 reads TGCAGTGCTACCCATAGCGGGAGAAGGACAGATACGCAGTATCTT.